The 22 T cell receptor beta chains in this list originate from one sample, sequenced in a study of T cells in women clearing cervical HPV infection. Produced via immunoSEQ multiplex PCR; TCRdb's table is partial and in-frame only. The sample table includes about 26,000 clones. Sequencing used blood buffy coat. The receptors originated from a woman aged 18 to 75 with a cervical HPV16 infection that either progressed to CIN3+ or cleared (not recorded which).

Remarks on this clone: The missing CDR3 end, 3 residues past where the read stops, is filled in from the germline J gene. The chain links TRBV4-1 to TRBJ1-5; TRBD1 might be the D (5 bases). The ends were cut back, 5 bases at V and 5 bases at J, with 13 bases in the middle. Germline CDR1 is MGHRA and CDR2 is YSYEKL. The CDR3 runs 14 residues. CDR3 amino acids: CASSAQGKDQPQHF. CDR3 DNA (partial): TGCGCCAGCAGCGCCCAGGGTAAAGATCAGCCC.

Concerning this clone itself: The CDR3 end lies 3 residues beyond the end of the read and is filled in from the germline J gene. The chain couples TRBV5-6 to TRBJ2-1; D may be TRBD2 (6 bases). Trimming removed 3 bases at V and 7 bases at J, with 8 bases between. This CDR3 comprises 12 residues. CDR1 and CDR2 (germline): SGHDT, YYEEEE. CDR3 DNA, as far as it was read: TGTGCCAGCAGCTGGGGGGTAAATGAG. Amino acids: CASSWGVNE. From start to end, the CDR3 is CASSWGVNEQFF.

On this clone: Coverage ceases 3 residues before the CDR3 finishes, and the germline J gene fills in the end. The chain combines TRBV18 with TRBJ2-1; 7 bases are a match to TRBD1. Unmatched junction bases numbered 1, after V lost 2 bases and J lost 0 bases. Germline assignment: CDR1 KGHSH and CDR2 LQKENI. This CDR3 contains 15 residues. CDR3 DNA (partial): TGTGCCAGCTCACCAGGGACAGCCTCCTACAATGAG. It is translated as CASSPGTASYNE. The CDR3 in its entirety is CASSPGTASYNEQFF.

Worth noting for this clone: The missing CDR3 end, 3 residues past where the read stops, is filled in from the germline J gene. This chain connects TRBV30 to TRBJ1-4; no definite D call. CDR1 is GTSNPN, CDR2 SVGIG, per germline (reference sequence). V shed 0 bases and J shed 5 bases, with 10 bases lying between them. This CDR3 has 14 residues. The CDR3 is CAWSVRSGNEKLFF. The part of the CDR3 DNA that was read is TGTGCCTGGAGTGTACGTTCAGGAAATGAAAAA.

Remarks on this clone: The read falls 3 residues short of the CDR3 end, and the missing part is taken from the germline J gene. V is TRBV19 and J is TRBJ2-3; 11 nucleotides agree with TRBD1. This CDR3 is 16 amino acids long. The germline gives CDR1 LNHDA, CDR2 SQIVND (reference sequence). CDR3 bases read: TGTGCCAGTAGTATCGGTGGACAGGGGGCACGAGAGACG. Residues: CASSIGGQGARET. From start to end, the CDR3 is CASSIGGQGARETQYF.

Notes on this clone: The read finishes 3 residues shy of the CDR3 end, and the germline J gene is used to complete it. This chain joins TRBV11-2 and TRBJ1-2, with D perhaps matching TRBD1 (5 bases). V was cut by 5 bases and J by 5 bases, with 9 bases left in between. Germline V gives CDR1 SGHAT, CDR2 FQNNGV. The CDR3 has 12 amino acids. This CDR3 reads CASSRDRYGYTF. The CDR3 DNA, read in part, is TGTGCCAGCAGCCGCGACAGATATGGC.

In regard to this clone: The read terminates 3 residues ahead of where the CDR3 ends, so the germline J gene completes it. V and J are TRBV11-2 and TRBJ2-3; maybe TRBD1 (5 bases). The CDR3 runs 12 residues. Per the germline V gene, CDR1 is SGHAT and CDR2 is FQNNGV. The sequenced part of the CDR3 DNA is TGTGCCAGCAGCTTAGAGGGGCAGCCG. Protein product: CASSLEGQP. The CDR3, in full, reads CASSLEGQPQYF.

Concerning this clone itself: The read is 3 residues too short to cover the CDR3 end, so that end is filled in from the germline J gene. The J gene is TRBJ2-3, the V gene TRBV7-9; D gene ambiguous. Germline CDR1 SEHNR, CDR2 FQNEAQ (reference sequence). This CDR3 region has 12 residues. Partial CDR3 DNA: TGTGCCAGCAACACCTTCCAAGAGACG. This sequence encodes CASNTFQET. The full CDR3 protein reads CASNTFQETQYF.

Notes on this clone: From the germline J gene comes the end of the CDR3, since the read stops 3 residues before it. V and J are TRBV11-3 and TRBJ2-7; 8 bases map to TRBD1. This CDR3 is 15 amino acids long. Germline loops: CDR1 SGHNT, CDR2 YENEEA. Losses at the gene ends were 5 bases for V and 0 bases for J; bases not matched to a gene: 6. Here the CDR3 reads CASSPGQGNSYEQYF. The part of the CDR3 DNA that was read is TGTGCCAGCAGCCCCGGACAGGGAAACTCCTACGAG. Based on the CDR3 plus reference TRBV11-3 and TRBJ2-7, the full variable domain is EAGVVQSPRYKIIEKKQPVAFWCNPISGHNTLYWYLQNLGQGPELLIRYENEEAVDDSQLPKDRFSAERLKGVDSTLKIQPAELGDSAVYLCASSPGQGNSYEQYFGPGTRLTVT.

On this clone itself: One end of the junction does not line up with germline, which may come from a read error. The sequenced fragment ends 3 residues before the CDR3 boundary, so the rest is inferred from the germline J gene. The chain is built from TRBV4-2 and TRBJ1-2; D call uncertain. Germline-derived CDR1 and CDR2 are LGHNA and YNFKEQ. The CDR3 is 16 amino acids. Incomplete CDR3 DNA: TGCGCCAGCAGCCAAGATTCCGCCGAGGCGGCCTATGGC. As protein: CASSQDSAEAAYG. The entire CDR3 sequence reads CASSQDSAEAAYGYTF.

Concerning this clone itself: The read ends 3 residues early relative to the CDR3; the germline J gene fills the gap. V is TRBV29-1 and J is TRBJ2-7; TRBD2 aligns across 9 bases. The CDR3 runs 14 residues. Germline CDR1 is SQVTM and CDR2 is ANQGSEA. Losses at the gene ends were 6 bases for V and 3 bases for J; bases not matched to a gene: 9. CDR3 DNA (partial): TGCAGCGTCTACGGACTAGCGCCCGACTACGAG. It codes for CSVYGLAPDYE. The whole CDR3 reads CSVYGLAPDYEQYF.

With respect to this clone: Read data end 3 residues before the CDR3 end; the end is taken from the germline J gene. This rearrangement joins TRBV18 to TRBJ1-2; no definite D call. The length of the CDR3 is 11 residues. The V gene's germline CDR1 is KGHSH and CDR2 LQKENI. CDR3 protein: CASSPDYDYTF. The part of the CDR3 DNA that was read is TGTGCCAGCTCACCAGACTACGAC.

Concerning this clone itself: The sequence runs out 3 residues before the end of the CDR3; the remainder is reconstructed from the germline J gene. The chain carries TRBV19 and TRBJ2-2; maybe TRBD1 (5 bases). CDR3 length: 15 amino acids. In germline, CDR1 is LNHDA, CDR2 SQIVND (reference sequence). The V end was cut by 3 bases, the J end by 0 bases, with 8 bases between. CDR3 sequence: CASSMMDTNTGELFF. The sequenced part of the CDR3 DNA is TGTGCCAGTAGTATGATGGACACGAACACCGGGGAG.

This clone shows up as medium-sized by frequency. The observed sequence ends 3 residues before the CDR3 terminus, with the missing tail filled in from the germline J gene. The chain uses TRBV7-6 and TRBJ1-4; the match to TRBD1 covers 7 bases. The germline V gene encodes CDR1 SGHVS and CDR2 FNYEAQ. The V segment lost 5 bases and the J segment 3 bases; nucleotides outside the gene matches: 9. The CDR3 covers 16 residues. CDR3: CASSTGQVAANEKLFF. The DNA read from the CDR3 is TGTGCCAGCAGCACCGGACAGGTGGCGGCTAATGAAAAA.

Details on this clone: The CDR3 is cut off 3 residues early in the read; its end comes from the germline J gene. The chain has TRBV6-1 and TRBJ2-2; D call uncertain. CDR1 is MNHNS, CDR2 SASEGT, per germline. CDR3 length equals 15 residues. Trimming removed 3 bases at V and 6 bases at J, with 14 bases between. The part of the CDR3 DNA that was read is TGTGCCAGCAGTGACCCCCAGAACGCGGCCGGGGAG. This sequence encodes CASSDPQNAAGE. The CDR3 as a whole reads CASSDPQNAAGELFF.

Details on this clone: The CDR3 end lies 3 residues beyond the end of the read and is filled in from the germline J gene. The V and J genes are TRBV20-1 and TRBJ2-5; 8 nucleotides agree with TRBD2. With 5 bases clipped from V and 2 bases from J, the junction kept 7 bases outside the gene matches. This CDR3 has 14 residues. Germline CDR1 DFQATT, CDR2 SNEGSKA (reference sequence). CDR3 DNA, as far as it was read: TGCAGTGCTTACGGGGGGGCCGAGCAAGAGACC. This translates into CSAYGGAEQET. The full CDR3 reads CSAYGGAEQETQYF.

With regard to this clone: The CDR3 end lies 3 residues beyond the end of the read and is filled in from the germline J gene. The chain joins TRBV2 to TRBJ2-7, with 7 bases matching TRBD2. Germline V CDR1 and CDR2: SNHLY, FYNNEI. This CDR3 comprises 14 residues. V shed 2 bases and J 2 bases; nucleotides not matched to a gene: 3. Partial CDR3 DNA: TGTGCCAGCAGTGAAAGGGACTACCCCTACGAG. This translates into CASSERDYPYE. The entire CDR3 sequence reads CASSERDYPYEQYF.

To note about this clone: The CDR3 extends 3 residues past the end of the read, so its final part is completed from the germline J gene. The chain links TRBV7-2 to TRBJ1-2; possible D gene TRBD1, 6 bases. Germline V gene data show CDR1 as SGHTA and CDR2 as FQGNSA. This CDR3 has 15 residues. The CDR3 region is CASSLNRVRVNDYTF. The covered CDR3 bases are TGTGCCAGCAGCTTAAACAGGGTTAGAGTAAATGAC.

As for this clone: The read stops 3 residues short of the end of the CDR3; the missing end is completed from the germline J gene. V is TRBV7-3 and J is TRBJ2-5, with D maybe TRBD2 (7 bases). CDR1 SGHTA and CDR2 FQGTGA come from the germline V gene. The CDR3 totals 15 residues. Trimming took 0 bases from V and 4 from J, leaving 12 bases between them. The CDR3 DNA, read in part, is TGTGCCAGCAGCTTAACGGAGGGGGAGGGAGAGACC. Encoded protein: CASSLTEGEGET. The whole CDR3 sequence is CASSLTEGEGETQYF.

On this clone: The missing CDR3 end, 3 residues past where the read stops, is filled in from the germline J gene. The J gene is TRBJ2-7, the V gene TRBV7-9, with 8 bases that match TRBD1. CDR1 is SEHNR, CDR2 FQNEAQ, per germline (reference sequence). The CDR3 has 15 residues. J lost 2 bases, V lost 4 bases, and 7 bases had no gene match. The sequenced CDR3 bases are TGTGCCAGCAGCTCGCCAGGGGGCAGCACCTACGAG. It encodes CASSSPGGSTYE. The CDR3, in full, reads CASSSPGGSTYEQYF.

As to this clone: The CDR3 extends 3 residues past the end of the read, so its final part is completed from the germline J gene. The J gene is TRBJ1-2, the V gene TRBV7-2, with TRBD1 as a possible D gene (5 bases). The CDR3 is 14 amino acids. Germline assignment: CDR1 SGHTA and CDR2 FQGNSA. The CDR3: CASSSSGTAWGYTF. The sequenced CDR3 bases are TGTGCCAGCAGCTCTAGCGGGACCGCCTGGGGC.

A word on this clone: Read coverage stops 3 residues before the CDR3 terminus; the germline J gene supplies the remainder. The chain joins TRBV4-2 to TRBJ2-2; 9 bases fit TRBD1. Germline V CDR1 and CDR2: LGHNA, YNFKEQ. The CDR3 runs 15 residues. V lost 0 bases and J lost 7; bases outside the gene matches: 3. The chain's CDR3 is CASSQEGTGIGELFF. The CDR3 bases that were read are TGTGCCAGCAGCCAAGAAGGGACAGGGATCGGGGAG.